Given below is one T cell receptor (beta chain) in context. This clone is a singleton in its sample. Its antigen is currently not known. Per-base quality was not reported, and no clone a single base away is much larger than it. The data were obtained in a study of blood T cell repertoires in COVID-19 (dated by TCRdb to about 2020). In terms of the full investigation: Samples covering the acute and convalescent phases of COVID-19 were provided by collaborators in the United States, Italy and Spain. The material from the prospective study consisted of cDNA or gDNA derived from T cells, B-cell-depleted T cells, or PBMCs. Deeply sampled blood TCRbeta repertoires from subjects exposed to, actively infected with, or recovered from COVID-19 were included in the dataset. The repertoires were made available in a free public database intended to serve as a resource for research on the immune response to SARS-CoV-2. The samples were drawn from two sources: the first 160 participants of the ongoing ImmuneRACE study, and 1,000 to 1,500 subjects contributed by 6 global collaborators. Nearly every sample came with metadata listing a de-identified subject ID, COVID-19 status, age in years and sex. HLA class I and class II types, where available, came from metadata supplied by the sample provider rather than from assay-based typing.

The research as a whole found: The amount of clinical and demographic metadata varied by source and participant and was provided uncurated.

The cysteine opens and the phenylalanine closes a CDR3 of 16 amino acids. Left in the record is the CDR3 DNA by itself, 48 bases read in frame from the first base. Sequences LNHNV (CDR1) and YYDKDF (CDR2) are obtained from the germline V gene (reference sequence). Germline trimming amounts to 1 base on V and 0 bases on J, with 2 as the count of junction bases outside the gene matches. TCRbeta CDR3 regions were amplified from genomic DNA using the immunoSEQ Assay, a bias-controlled multiplex PCR. Per the authors' processing: Nucleated cell counts per sample were estimated from amplification of reference gene primers within the assay. To quantify the absolute abundance of each unique TCRbeta CDR3 rearrangement, sequence reads were collapsed and filtered. For each sample, productive Simpson clonality was calculated by taking the square root of Simpson's diversity index across productive rearrangements. The source is immuneACCESS, and TCRdb retained only in-frame sequences with V and J called. Part of the clones is not carried over; for the studies checked, unresolved V genes explain less than half of this, and the remainder is unexplained. The DNA was the basis for D and trimming; V, J and clone size are from that table. This sample has 100,000 to 150,000 clones in its table, and around 89% of those were observed once. The ten largest clones represent around 18% of the sample.

The collaborating institutions used their own protocols to collect whole blood in K2EDTA tubes. For TCRbeta analysis, collaborators shipped samples as frozen whole blood, isolated PBMCs, or DNA extracted from either of those sample types. The sample was peripheral blood. The sequence came from a man aged 50-60 years with active or convalescent COVID-19. The chain couples TRBV15 to TRBJ2-3; 9 nucleotides in the junction match TRBD2. The DNA is TGTGCCACCAGCAGAGGACTAGCGGATAGCACAGATACGCAGTATTTT. It encodes CATSRGLADSTDTQYF.